Following are 7 T cell receptor beta chains from one sample sequenced in a study of cytomegalovirus exposure and HLA in healthy donors. In the PCR, 60 Vbeta and 13 Jbeta primers were used. Sequencing used immunoSEQ multiplex PCR; TCRdb keeps in-frame clones, though not all of them. The sample lists 65,000 to 100,000 clones, 70% to 80% occurring once. The sequenced material came from PBMCs. Every receptor here comes from a woman in her thirties or forties in good health and CMV-seropositive.

The chain uses TRBV5-4 and TRBJ2-2; weak D call: TRBD1 (5 bases). CDR3 length: 16 amino acids. From germline, CDR1 is SGHNT and CDR2 YYREEE (reference sequence). V lost 2 bases and J 1 base, leaving 12 bases between the germline ends. The CDR3 loop is CASSFEVGQNTGELFF. The DNA of the CDR3 is TGTGCCAGCAGCTTTGAGGTGGGGCAGAACACCGGGGAGCTGTTTTTT.

The chain combines TRBV30 with TRBJ2-2; 12 bases are a match to TRBD1. The CDR3 spans 17 residues. V shed 8 bases, J shed 4 bases, and the junction held 14 bases outside the gene matches. The germline V gene encodes CDR1 GTSNPN and CDR2 SVGIG (reference sequence). In DNA form, the CDR3 reads TGTGCCAGCAACCGGGACAGGGGGCCCGGGGCCACCGGGGAGCTGTTTTTT. Protein product: CASNRDRGPGATGELFF.

J is TRBJ1-1 and V is TRBV6-1; 8 bases map to TRBD1. Per germline, CDR1 MNHNS and CDR2 SASEGT. V lost 1 base, J lost 4 bases, and 2 bases stayed unmatched. This CDR3 region has 14 residues. The CDR3 nucleotides are TGTGCCAGCAGTGAAGGGACAGGGCCCACTGAAGCTTTCTTT. Its protein product is CASSEGTGPTEAFF.

The chain is built from TRBV18 and TRBJ2-1; TRBD2 agrees at 15 bases. The J segment lost 5 bases and the V segment lost 3 bases, leaving 2 bases of the junction unmatched. The germline V gene encodes CDR1 KGHSH and CDR2 LQKENI. This CDR3 is 16 amino acids long. CDR3: CASSPGTSGRNNEQFF. The CDR3 DNA is TGTGCCAGCTCACCCGGGACTAGCGGGAGGAACAATGAGCAGTTCTTC.

The CDR3 DNA reads as TGTGCCAGCATCCCACAGGGCACCACCTACGAGCAGTACTTC. Translation: CASIPQGTTYEQYF. The chain carries TRBV6-1 and TRBJ2-7, with D tentatively TRBD1 (6 bases). Trimming removed 7 bases from V and 2 bases from J, with 15 bases in between. CDR3 length: 14 amino acids. Germline V gene lookup returns CDR1 MNHNS and CDR2 SASEGT.

The chain joins TRBV9 to TRBJ2-7; 7 nucleotides align to TRBD2. This CDR3 spans 15 amino acids. From germline, CDR1 is SGDLS and CDR2 YYNGEE. V lost 2 bases and J lost 3; bases outside the gene matches: 8. CDR3 bases: TGTGCCAGCAGCGTCGGCAGCGGGGCGTTCTACGAGCAGTACTTC. Translating it yields CASSVGSGAFYEQYF.

V gene TRBV30 combines with J gene TRBJ2-7; 15 bases align to TRBD2. The germline V gene encodes CDR1 GTSNPN and CDR2 SVGIG (reference sequence). CDR3 length: 16 residues. The V gene end was trimmed by 3 bases and the J gene end by 3 bases; junction bases not matched to a gene: 6. The CDR3 reads CAWSRLGLAGGYEQYF. The CDR3 DNA follows: TGTGCCTGGAGCAGACTGGGACTAGCGGGAGGCTACGAGCAGTACTTC.